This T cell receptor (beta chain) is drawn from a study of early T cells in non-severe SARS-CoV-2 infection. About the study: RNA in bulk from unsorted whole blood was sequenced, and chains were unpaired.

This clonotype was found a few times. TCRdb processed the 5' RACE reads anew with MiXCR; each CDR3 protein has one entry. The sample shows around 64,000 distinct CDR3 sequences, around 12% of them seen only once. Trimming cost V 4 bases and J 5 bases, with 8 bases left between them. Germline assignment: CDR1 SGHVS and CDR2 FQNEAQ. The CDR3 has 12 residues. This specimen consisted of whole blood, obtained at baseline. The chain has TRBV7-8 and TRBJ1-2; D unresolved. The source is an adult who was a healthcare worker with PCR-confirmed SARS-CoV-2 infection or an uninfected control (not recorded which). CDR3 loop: CASSSLPYGYTF. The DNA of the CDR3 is TGTGCCAGCAGCTCACTACCTTATGGCTACACCTTC.